This passage covers 13 T cell receptor beta chains from one sample sequenced in a study of OX40 agonist ivuxolimab in advanced cancers. Profiled with immunoSEQ multiplex PCR; TCRdb holds only in-frame clones, not every one. The sample records fewer than 70,000 clones, approximately 89% being singletons. The sequencing here drew on CD4+ or CD8+ T cells sorted from blood, taken in a trial of the OX40 agonist ivuxolimab. All receptors come from an adult with an advanced solid tumor such as melanoma, head and neck, liver or kidney cancer.

J is TRBJ2-3 and V is TRBV5-6, with a possible D match to TRBD1 (8 bases). The V gene lost 4 bases and the J gene lost 7 bases, with 13 bases spanning the gap. The CDR3 is 13 amino acids. Germline CDR1 is SGHDT and CDR2 is YYEEEE. CDR3 sequence (DNA): TGTGCCAGCAGCACAGGGGGGGGTTATACGCAGTATTTT. This sequence encodes CASSTGGGYTQYF. Drawing the rest from reference TRBV5-6 and TRBJ2-3, the complete variable domain is DAGVTQSPTHLIKTRGQQVTLRCSPKSGHDTVSWYQQALGQGPQFIFQYYEEEERQRGNFPDRFSGHQFPNYSSELNVNALLLGDSALYLCASSTGGGYTQYFGPGTRLTVL.

This chain joins TRBV5-1 and TRBJ2-5, with TRBD2 as a possible D gene (7 bases). Per germline, CDR1 SGHRS and CDR2 YFSETQ. V lost 0 bases, J lost 5 bases, and 14 bases lay in between. This CDR3 has 15 residues. The CDR3: CASSLVPRGAETQYF. CDR3 DNA: TGCGCCAGCAGCTTGGTGCCCCGGGGGGCTGAGACCCAGTACTTC.

This clone was recorded only once. This sequence joins TRBV7-9 and TRBJ2-3; possibly TRBD2 for D (6 bases). The CDR3 length is 15 residues. V was clipped by 4 bases and J by 4 bases, with 15 bases between them. Germline values: CDR1 SEHNR, CDR2 FQNEAQ (reference sequence). The CDR3 reads CASSWKGTAPDTQYF. The DNA of the CDR3 is TGTGCCAGCAGCTGGAAAGGGACTGCACCAGATACGCAGTATTTT.

The CDR3 DNA reads as TGTGCCAGCAGCTTGAAGGTACCCGGCACTGAAGCTTTCTTT. As protein: CASSLKVPGTEAFF. This chain connects TRBV5-6 to TRBJ1-1; D ambiguous. Germline CDR1 reads SGHDT; CDR2 reads YYEEEE. Trimming left V 1 base short and J 4 bases short, with 11 bases between. CDR3 size: 14 residues.

The chain employs TRBV4-1 and TRBJ2-1; 7 bases agree with TRBD1. This CDR3 is built from 15 residues. Germline values: CDR1 MGHRA, CDR2 YSYEKL. V shed 6 bases and J 0 bases; nucleotides not matched to a gene: 5. The CDR3 sequence: CASSQGVSSYNEQFF. The CDR3 DNA reads as TGCGCCAGCAGTCAGGGGGTTAGCTCCTACAATGAGCAGTTCTTC.

This clone appeared a few times. The V gene is TRBV19, the J gene TRBJ1-5; D remains unclear. Germline V gives CDR1 LNHDA, CDR2 SQIVND (reference sequence). V was clipped by 3 bases and J by 3 bases, with 15 bases between them. This CDR3 is 16 amino acids long. The CDR3 DNA reads TGTGCCAGTAGTATTCGTGGCAGCCCCGACAATCAGCCCCAGCATTTT. Protein: CASSIRGSPDNQPQHF.

The chain recombines TRBV7-7 with TRBJ2-5; D ambiguous. The J call is in doubt because the DNA end fits TRBJ2-7 better. This CDR3 comprises 14 residues. CDR1 is SSHAT, CDR2 FNYEAQ, per germline (reference sequence). CDR3: CASSPRAQGYEQYF. The CDR3 DNA is TGTGCCAGCAGCCCAAGGGCTCAAGGCTACGAGCAGTACTTC.

V is TRBV29-1 and J is TRBJ1-1; maybe TRBD1 (6 bases). This CDR3 spans 12 amino acids. The germline V and J ends were trimmed by 6 bases and 0 bases, with 8 bases remaining between them. Germline V CDR1 and CDR2: SQVTM, ANQGSEA. In DNA, the CDR3 is TGCAGCGTCCAGGGGATGAACACTGAAGCTTTCTTT. This encodes CSVQGMNTEAFF.

V gene TRBV9 combines with J gene TRBJ2-1; D not resolved. V was trimmed by 3 bases and J by 6 bases, leaving 10 bases between them. The germline gives CDR1 SGDLS, CDR2 YYNGEE. This CDR3 region has 13 residues. For the CDR3, the DNA is TGTGCCAGCAGCGCCTCCCTAGGCAATGAGCAGTTCTTC. This codes for CASSASLGNEQFF.

This chain connects TRBV6-1 to TRBJ1-4, with D unresolved. The germline V and J ends were trimmed by 4 bases and 5 bases, with 11 bases remaining between them. The CDR3 extends over 14 amino acids. Germline loops: CDR1 MNHNS, CDR2 SASEGT. The CDR3 DNA is TGTGCCAGCAGTGTTGACCAGCTAAATGAAAAACTGTTTTTT. Translation gives CASSVDQLNEKLFF.

This clone was seen only a few times. The rearrangement uses TRBV10-2 and TRBJ2-3; TRBD2 is a possible D gene (6 bases). Trimming shortened V by 8 bases and J by 6 bases, and 21 bases separated the two germline ends. Germline values: CDR1 WSHSY, CDR2 SAAADI. The CDR3 is made up of 15 amino acids. CDR3 protein: CASFVRESMADTQYF. CDR3 nucleotides: TGCGCCAGCTTCGTTCGGGAGTCAATGGCTGATACGCAGTATTTT.

This rearrangement joins TRBV11-2 to TRBJ2-7, with TRBD1 identical over 7 bases. V trimming: 1 base; J trimming: 2 bases; junction bases outside the gene matches: 5. This CDR3 spans 15 amino acids. The germline V gene encodes CDR1 SGHAT and CDR2 FQNNGV. CDR3 DNA sequence: TGTGCCAGCAGCTTAGGGATAGGGACAGCCTACGAGCAGTACTTC. This encodes CASSLGIGTAYEQYF.

The chain couples TRBV2 to TRBJ2-5; TRBD2 agrees at 11 bases. This CDR3 has 16 amino acids. J gave up 5 bases and V 4 bases, and 9 bases lay outside the gene matches. CDR1 is SNHLY and CDR2 is FYNNEI in the germline V gene. This chain's CDR3 is CASSGASGRIDETQYF. In nucleotides, the CDR3 is TGTGCCAGCAGTGGGGCTAGCGGGAGGATCGACGAGACCCAGTACTTC.